The entry that follows covers one T cell receptor (beta chain) sequence. This sample is part of a study of Ad26.COV2.S vaccination and SARS-CoV-2 variants. The wider study: Doses of Ad26.COV2.S were injected into muscle once or twice, 56 days apart.

Treatment of the sample: some 20 received Ad26.COV2.S at low or high dose, single or two shots; several received placebo; per-sample allocation not given. Specimen acquisition occurred on day 63 following the initial vaccine or placebo injection. Sequenced by immunoSEQ multiplex PCR; TCRdb stores in-frame clones only, minus some. The sample consists of about 420,000 clones, approximately 90% of them appearing once. V was pared by 0 bases and J by 6 bases, with 13 bases between. This CDR3 contains 15 residues. Germline V CDR1 and CDR2: SGHNT, YYREEE (reference sequence). This clonotype was obtained from a person aged 18-65 years who received the Ad26.COV2.S COVID-19 vaccine or a placebo. V usage is TRBV5-4 and J usage is TRBJ2-1; a weak D match, TRBD1 (5 bases). Material: peripheral blood, obtained in a trial of Ad26.COV2.S vaccine versus placebo. CDR3 residues: CASSLGLTEFNEQFF. CDR3 sequence (DNA): TGTGCCAGCAGCTTGGGATTGACAGAGTTCAATGAGCAGTTCTTC.